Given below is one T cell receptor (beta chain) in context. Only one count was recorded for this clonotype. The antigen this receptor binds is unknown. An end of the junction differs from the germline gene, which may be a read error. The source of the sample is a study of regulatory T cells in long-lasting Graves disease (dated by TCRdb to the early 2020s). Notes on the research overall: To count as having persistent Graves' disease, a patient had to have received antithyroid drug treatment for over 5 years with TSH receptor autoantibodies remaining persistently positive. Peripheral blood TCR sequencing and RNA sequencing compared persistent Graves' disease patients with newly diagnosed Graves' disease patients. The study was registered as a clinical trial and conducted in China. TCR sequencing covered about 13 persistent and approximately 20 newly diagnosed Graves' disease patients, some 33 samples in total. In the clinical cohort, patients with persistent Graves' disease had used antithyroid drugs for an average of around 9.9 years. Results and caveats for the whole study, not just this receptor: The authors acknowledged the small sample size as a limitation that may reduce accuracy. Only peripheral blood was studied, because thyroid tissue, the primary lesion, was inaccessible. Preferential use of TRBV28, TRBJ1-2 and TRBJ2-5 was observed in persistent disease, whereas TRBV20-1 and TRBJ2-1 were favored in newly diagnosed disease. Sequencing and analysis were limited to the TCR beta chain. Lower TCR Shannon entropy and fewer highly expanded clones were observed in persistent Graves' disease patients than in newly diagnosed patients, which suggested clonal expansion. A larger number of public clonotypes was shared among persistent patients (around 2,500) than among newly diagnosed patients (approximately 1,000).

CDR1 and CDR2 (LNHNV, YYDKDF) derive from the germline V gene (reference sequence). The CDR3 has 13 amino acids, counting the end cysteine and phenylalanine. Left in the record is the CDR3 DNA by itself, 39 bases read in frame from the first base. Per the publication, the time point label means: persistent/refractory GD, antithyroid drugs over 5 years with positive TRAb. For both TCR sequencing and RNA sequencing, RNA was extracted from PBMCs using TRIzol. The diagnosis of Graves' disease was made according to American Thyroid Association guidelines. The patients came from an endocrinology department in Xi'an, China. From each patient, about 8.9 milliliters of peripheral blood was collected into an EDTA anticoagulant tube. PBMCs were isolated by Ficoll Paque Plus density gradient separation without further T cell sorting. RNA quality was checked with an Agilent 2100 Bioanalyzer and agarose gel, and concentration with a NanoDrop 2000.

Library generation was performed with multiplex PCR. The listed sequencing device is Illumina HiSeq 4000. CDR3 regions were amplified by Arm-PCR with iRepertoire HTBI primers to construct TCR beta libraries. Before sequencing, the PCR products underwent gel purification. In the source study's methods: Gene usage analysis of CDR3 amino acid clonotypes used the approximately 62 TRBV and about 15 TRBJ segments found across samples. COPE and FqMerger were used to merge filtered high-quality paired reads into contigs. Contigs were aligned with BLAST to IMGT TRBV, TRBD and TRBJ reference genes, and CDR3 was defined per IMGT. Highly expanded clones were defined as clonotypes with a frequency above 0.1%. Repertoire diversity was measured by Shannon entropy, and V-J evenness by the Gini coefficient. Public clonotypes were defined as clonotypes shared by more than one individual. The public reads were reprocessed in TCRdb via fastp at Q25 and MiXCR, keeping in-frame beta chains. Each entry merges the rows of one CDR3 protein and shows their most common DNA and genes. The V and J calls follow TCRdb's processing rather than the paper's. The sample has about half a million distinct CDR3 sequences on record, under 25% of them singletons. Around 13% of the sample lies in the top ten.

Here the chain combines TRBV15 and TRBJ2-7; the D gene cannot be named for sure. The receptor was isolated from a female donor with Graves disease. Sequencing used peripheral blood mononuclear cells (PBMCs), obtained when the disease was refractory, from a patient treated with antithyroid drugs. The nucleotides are TGTGCCACCGGCAGAGATTTTTTCGCCGAGCAGTACTTC. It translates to CATGRDFFAEQYF.